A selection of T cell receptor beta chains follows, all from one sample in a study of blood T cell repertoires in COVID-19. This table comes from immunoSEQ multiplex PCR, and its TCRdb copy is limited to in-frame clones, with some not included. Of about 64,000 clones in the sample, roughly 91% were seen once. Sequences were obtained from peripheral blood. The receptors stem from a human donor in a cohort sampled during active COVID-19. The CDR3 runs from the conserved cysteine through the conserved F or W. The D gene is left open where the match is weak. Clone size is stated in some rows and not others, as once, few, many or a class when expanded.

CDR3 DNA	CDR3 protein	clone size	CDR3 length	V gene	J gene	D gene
TGTGCCAGCACCGCGACTAGCGGGAGCGACGAGCAGTACTTC	CASTATSGSDEQYF	medium-sized	14	TRBV6-5	TRBJ2-7	TRBD2
TGCAGCGTTGGGGGAGACAGGGGATTTATGAACACTGAAGCTTTCTTT	CSVGGDRGFMNTEAFF	NA	16	TRBV29-1	TRBJ1-1	TRBD1
TGTGCCAGCAGCTTGGGACAGGGCTACGACTACGAGCAGTACTTC	CASSLGQGYDYEQYF	NA	15	TRBV7-2	TRBJ2-7	TRBD1
TGTGCCATCAGACCGGGACACAACACCGGGGAGCTGTTTTTT	CAIRPGHNTGELFF	once	14	TRBV10-3	TRBJ2-2	NA
TGTGCCACCAGTGACCCCGGACTAGCGGGAGGGGGCCGGGACGGGGAGCTGTTTTTT	CATSDPGLAGGGRDGELFF	NA	19	TRBV24-1	TRBJ2-2	TRBD2
TGTGCCAGTACCCTAAGCGGGACCCCGGTCACCGGGGAGCTGTTTTTT	CASTLSGTPVTGELFF	NA	16	TRBV19	TRBJ2-2	TRBD2
TGCGCCAGCAGTTTTGACAGGCCCCAAGAGACCCAGTACTTC	CASSFDRPQETQYF	NA	14	TRBV5-1	TRBJ2-5	NA
TGTGCCAGCAGCTCACAGCCGCTTGACGAAAAACTGTTTTTT	CASSSQPLDEKLFF	NA	14	TRBV7-9	TRBJ1-4	NA
TGTGCCACCAGCAGAGACCACAGCTACGAGCAGTACTTC	CATSRDHSYEQYF	NA	13	TRBV15	TRBJ2-7	NA
TGTGCCAGCAGCCAAGATGCCCGCGCGGGCCCGAGGGAGACCCAGTACTTC	CASSQDARAGPRETQYF	NA	17	TRBV3-1/TRBV3-2	TRBJ2-5	NA
TGTGCCAGCAGCCAAGGTCTAGCGGTCGACAATGAGCAGTTCTTC	CASSQGLAVDNEQFF	NA	15	TRBV4-2	TRBJ2-1	TRBD2
TGTGCCAGCGGGCCGGAAGCTAGCACAGATACGCAGTATTTT	CASGPEASTDTQYF	NA	14	TRBV7-2	TRBJ2-3	NA
TGTGCCACCAGTGATTCGGACAGCCTTCTAGCGGATGAGCAGTTCTTC	CATSDSDSLLADEQFF	NA	16	TRBV24-1	TRBJ2-1	NA
TGTGCCAGCAGCTACCGACTAGCGGGAGGGGACTCCTACGAGCAGTACTTC	CASSYRLAGGDSYEQYF	NA	17	TRBV11-2	TRBJ2-7	TRBD2
TGTGCCAGCAGCGTAGACCAGGGAGGGGGCTACACCTTC	CASSVDQGGGYTF	NA	13	TRBV9	TRBJ1-2	NA
TGTGCCATCAGTGAGAGGGGGACAGGCACAGATACGCAGTATTTT	CAISERGTGTDTQYF	NA	15	TRBV10-3	TRBJ2-3	TRBD1
TGTGCCAGCAGTGAGGCCCCAGGGGCAGACTCTGGGGCCAACGTCCTGACTTTC	CASSEAPGADSGANVLTF	NA	18	TRBV6-4	TRBJ2-6	NA
TGTGCCAGTAGTATGGGACAGGCCTCAGATACGCAGTATTTT	CASSMGQASDTQYF	NA	14	TRBV19	TRBJ2-3	TRBD1